The source of this T cell receptor (beta chain) is a study of shared T cell receptors in the human thymus. Profiled with immunoSEQ multiplex PCR; TCRdb holds only in-frame clones, not every one. The top ten hold over 0.008% of the sample, which has hundreds of thousands of clones, roughly 88% seen once. The V gene's germline CDR1 is SGHVS and CDR2 FQNEAQ. Unmatched junction bases numbered 7, after V lost 5 bases and J lost 2 bases. The CDR3 extends over 15 amino acids. The same sample was also studied in work on human thymus T cells. That source adds: Among the donors, all were healthy Finnish infants having corrective surgery for congenital heart defects. Obtained as resections during corrective heart surgery, the thymus tissue was then studied. Apparent bias marked the V and J gene usage of thymic and blood repertoires. Related work found strong thymic repertoire overlap between unrelated individuals.

The TCR originated in a girl under three years old with a congenital heart defect. The chain links TRBV7-8 to TRBJ1-1, with 8 bases identical to TRBD1. Sequenced: thymocytes. CDR3 loop: CASSPQGQANTEAFF. The DNA for the CDR3 is TGTGCCAGCAGCCCGCAGGGACAGGCCAACACTGAAGCTTTCTTT.